One and the same sample provided the 11 T cell receptor beta chains below, sequenced in a study of CD8 T cells in ankylosing spondylitis. Study-level points and caveats: In ankylosing spondylitis blood, a motif of roughly 8 highly homologous TCR beta variants appeared characteristic.

TCRdb recomputed calls from the 5' RACE reads with MiXCR, one row per CDR3 protein. This repertoire shows 200,000 to 250,000 distinct CDR3 sequences, 6% to 8.5% found once; its top ten account for approximately 14%. Their antigen targets remain unknown. Source material: blood, either unsorted or a sorted T cell fraction (not recorded which). The origin of the receptors is a male donor with ankylosing spondylitis.

This clonotype appeared many times. V is TRBV7-2 and J is TRBJ1-1; D ambiguous. The germline CDR1 and CDR2 sequences are SGHTA and FQGNSA. Trimming pared 2 bases from V and 1 base from J, leaving 17 bases between. The CDR3 loop spans 17 amino acids. CDR3 sequence reads: CASSLWALPGGNTEAFF. CDR3 bases: TGTGCCAGCAGCTTATGGGCACTACCTGGCGGGAACACTGAAGCTTTCTTT.

This clonotype was counted once. The chain has TRBV6-9 and TRBJ1-2, with D uncertain. The CDR3 consists of 13 residues. V lost 6 bases, J lost 0 bases, and 8 bases lay in between. Germline V gene lookup returns CDR1 MNHGY and CDR2 SVAAGI. The chain's CDR3 is CASSPSSNYGYTF. The CDR3 DNA follows: TGTGCCAGCAGCCCCAGTTCTAACTATGGCTACACCTTC.

As concerns this clonotype: One end of the junction varies from germline; a read error may be responsible. The chain carries TRBV9 and TRBJ2-5, with D tentatively TRBD1 or TRBD2 (6 bases each). Germline V gives CDR1 SGDLS, CDR2 YYNGEE. The CDR3 has 16 residues. The CDR3 DNA reads as TGTGCCAGCAGCGTAGGACGGGGGCAGTACCAAGCGACCCAGTACTTC. Amino acids: CASSVGRGQYQATQYF.

There are many counts of this clonotype. DNA for the CDR3: TGTGCCAGCAGTCACCCCCGGCTCCAAGAGACCCAGTACTTC. This gives the protein CASSHPRLQETQYF. The chain is built from TRBV6-5 and TRBJ2-5; D gene ambiguous. This CDR3 comprises 14 residues. Germline assignment: CDR1 MNHEY and CDR2 SVGAGI. The V gene lost 5 bases and the J gene lost 1 base, with 11 bases spanning the gap.

This clonotype showed up just a few times. The genes are TRBV7-2 and TRBJ1-1; no definite D call. Deletions cut 9 bases from V and 4 bases from J, with 21 bases between. CDR1 and CDR2 from the germline V gene are SGHTA and FQGNSA. The CDR3 covers 15 residues. For the CDR3, the DNA is TGTGCCAGTTTCTATGGGCCTCCCGTCGGCACTGAAGCTTTCTTT. Translating gives CASFYGPPVGTEAFF.

In its sample, this clonotype was seen a few times. V and J are TRBV19 and TRBJ2-7; TRBD1 agrees at 8 bases. Per germline, CDR1 LNHDA and CDR2 SQIVND (reference sequence). The CDR3 extends over 15 amino acids. V dropped 6 bases and J dropped 7; count of bases not matched to a gene: 14. In nucleotides, the CDR3 is TGTGCCAGTAGAACCGGGACAGGAGCTCTATGGGAGCAGTACTTC. It is translated as CASRTGTGALWEQYF.

With regard to this clonotype: A much larger clone lies one base from this, so it may be a read error. The V and J genes are TRBV27 and TRBJ1-4, with 8 nucleotides matching TRBD1. Germline values: CDR1 MNHEY, CDR2 SMNVEV (reference sequence). After removal of 5 bases from V and 1 base from J, the junction contained 9 bases not matched to a gene. The CDR3 is 17 residues long. The CDR3, as DNA: TGTGCCAGCAGTCCCTGGACAGGGCGGCTAACTAATGAAAAACTGTTTTTT. This codes for CASSPWTGRLTNEKLFF.

This clonotype showed up many times. V usage is TRBV20-1 and J usage is TRBJ2-1; weak D call: TRBD2 (6 bases). The germline gives CDR1 DFQATT, CDR2 SNEGSKA (reference sequence). CDR3 length: 14 amino acids. V was shortened by 5 bases and J by 0 bases, with 11 bases between the two germline ends. CDR3 nucleotides: TGCAGTGCTGGGGGAGGTAGCTCCTACAATGAGCAGTTCTTC. Protein sequence: CSAGGGSSYNEQFF.

This clonotype occurred many times. The chain uses TRBV7-2 and TRBJ2-7, with D maybe TRBD2 (6 bases). The CDR3 is made up of 16 amino acids. Per germline, CDR1 SGHTA and CDR2 FQGNSA. Deletions cut 5 bases from V and 2 bases from J, with 19 bases between. CDR3 region: CASSPTIWGVAYEQYF. DNA of the CDR3: TGTGCCAGCAGCCCAACCATTTGGGGGGTAGCCTACGAGCAGTACTTC.

This clonotype appeared many times. The rearrangement links TRBV4-3 to TRBJ2-1; D gene unclear. Germline CDR1 and CDR2: LGHNA and YSLEER. Trimming removed 0 bases from V and 4 bases from J, with 10 bases in between. CDR3 size: 15 residues. CDR3 in amino acids: CASSQDRAPYNEQFF. CDR3 sequence (DNA): TGCGCCAGCAGCCAAGATCGGGCACCTTACAATGAGCAGTTCTTC.

In this sample, this clonotype turned up many times. The chain recombines TRBV6-1 with TRBJ1-1; tentative D call: TRBD1 (5 bases). The CDR3 has 14 residues. The V and J ends lost 2 bases and 1 base respectively, with 8 bases between them. Germline CDR1 is MNHNS and CDR2 is SASEGT. The CDR3 spells CASSELDKNTEAFF. The CDR3 DNA reads TGTGCCAGCAGTGAACTGGACAAGAACACTGAAGCTTTCTTT.